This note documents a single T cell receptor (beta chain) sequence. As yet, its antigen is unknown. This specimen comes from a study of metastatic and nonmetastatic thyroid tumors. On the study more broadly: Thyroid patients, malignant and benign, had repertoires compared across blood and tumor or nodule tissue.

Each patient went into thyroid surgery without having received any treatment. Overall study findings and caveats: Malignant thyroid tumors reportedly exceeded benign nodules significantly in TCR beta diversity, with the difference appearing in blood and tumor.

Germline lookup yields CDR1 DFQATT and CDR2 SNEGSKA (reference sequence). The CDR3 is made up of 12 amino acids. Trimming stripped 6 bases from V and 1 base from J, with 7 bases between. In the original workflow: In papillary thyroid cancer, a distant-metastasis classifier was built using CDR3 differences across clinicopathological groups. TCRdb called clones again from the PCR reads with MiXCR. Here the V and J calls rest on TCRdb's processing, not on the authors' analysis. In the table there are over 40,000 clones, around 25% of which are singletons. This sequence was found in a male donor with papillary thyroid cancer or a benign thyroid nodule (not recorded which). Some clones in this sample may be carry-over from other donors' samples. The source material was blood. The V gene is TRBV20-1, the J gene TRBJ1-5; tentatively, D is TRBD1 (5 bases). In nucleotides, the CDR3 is TGCAGTGCCTGGGACAGCAATCAGCCCCAGCATTTT. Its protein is CSAWDSNQPQHF.